The clone carrying this T cell receptor (beta chain) was observed a few times. The data were obtained in a study of T cells in tumors after PD-1 blockade. On the study more broadly: Treatment was either pembrolizumab 200 mg every 3 weeks or cemiplimab 350 mg every 2 weeks.

The table came from immunoSEQ multiplex PCR; TCRdb's copy has only in-frame clones and leaves some out. The sample has thousands of clones, 68% seen once. The sample in question was tumor tissue, obtained before anti-PD-1 treatment. The clonotype was recovered from a human donor with basal cell carcinoma.

The CDR3 reads CSVESRGGYTF. DNA of the CDR3: TGCAGCGTTGAATCTCGGGGTGGCTACACCTTC. The chain is built from TRBV29-1 and TRBJ1-2; no firm D call. This CDR3 comprises 11 residues. V was cut by 2 bases and J by 7 bases, with 8 bases left in between. Germline lookup yields CDR1 SQVTM and CDR2 ANQGSEA.